The T cell receptor beta chain described here comes from a study of Ad26.COV2.S vaccination and SARS-CoV-2 variants (dated by TCRdb to about 2021). At the level of the whole study: Vaccine-arm donors came from COV1001, a multicentre, randomized, double-blind, placebo-controlled phase I-IIa trial of Ad26.COV2.S in healthy adults. Dosing of Ad26.COV2.S was intramuscular, at either 5x10^10 or 1x10^11 viral particles, delivered as one shot or as two shots spaced 56 days apart. TCRbeta repertoire sequencing served as the tool for gauging how specific and how broad the SARS-CoV-2-reactive T cell receptors were following Ad26.COV2.S vaccination. A total of about 30 samples were included in the TCR-sequenced set, comprising around 19 Ad26.COV2.S vaccine recipients, 5 placebo recipients and 8 SARS-CoV-2 convalescent individuals. Participants in the trial were split at random into five groups of five each, receiving low-dose or high-dose Ad26.COV2.S once or twice, or else placebo on both occasions. Throughout the experiments and outcome assessment, investigators stayed blinded to trial group allocation.

What this sample's treatment or condition label stands for: approximately 18 received Ad26.COV2.S at low or high dose, single or two shots; roughly five received placebo; per-sample allocation not given. Repertoires of vaccine and placebo recipients were sequenced from samples taken on day 63 after the first injection. Cohort 1b enrolled 20 to 30 adults aged 18-55 years at a single site in Boston, USA, between 29 July and 7 August 2020. Ad26.COV2.S was a replication-incompetent adenovirus type 26 vector that expressed a prefusion-stabilized SARS-CoV-2 spike protein derived from the original Wuhan strain. Beyond this particular receptor, the publication reports: After vaccination, spike-specific CD8+ and CD4+ T cell responses were reported to show substantial breadth. The study lacked the statistical power to compare responses across vaccine doses or regimens. Spike-specific TCR breadth was higher in Ad26.COV2.S recipients than in placebo recipients (P = 0.0014). It was noted by the authors that total T cell responses may have been underestimated by the TCR breadth and depth analyses. Vaccine and placebo recipients had comparable non-spike TCR breadth, which fits with the vaccine containing only spike.

With regard to this clone: The target of this receptor is not known. Base qualities are not at hand, and no much larger clone is one base apart.

The immunoSEQ Assay was used to sequence TCRbeta CDR3 regions. After extraction, genomic DNA underwent amplification by bias-controlled multiplex PCR, followed by high-throughput sequencing. In the source study's methods: To quantify the absolute abundance of every unique TCRbeta CDR3 region, sequences were collapsed and filtered. T cell fraction was estimated by normalizing TCRbeta template counts to usable DNA, with usable DNA measured through amplification of reference genes found in all nucleated cells. Repertoire TCRs were annotated as SARS-CoV-2-specific when V gene, CDR3 amino acid sequence and J gene were exactly matched to a known reactive TCR set. The reference SARS-CoV-2 TCR set was derived from MIRA and filtered for enrichment in COVID-19-positive ImmuneCODE repertoires, a step that removed public or cross-reactive TCRs. Based on the MIRA antigens, annotated TCRs were further analysed at the level of specific ORF or position within ORF. Breadth was defined as the number of annotated unique rearrangements divided by the total number of unique productive rearrangements, and depth was defined as the summed frequency of the annotated unique rearrangements. Group comparisons of TCR breadth used two-sided Wilcoxon rank-sum tests. This immuneACCESS table, as held by TCRdb, lists in-frame sequences with V and J called but not all clones. Of the missing ones, under half trace to an unresolved V gene in checked studies; the others have no known cause. Clone size and the V and J calls come from that table; the DNA yielded D and trimming. The sample yields hundreds of thousands of clones; 89% were counted once. About 1.5% of the sample goes to the ten largest clones.

Germline trimming: 2 bases from V, 7 bases from J; junction bases outside gene matches: 5. Reading from cysteine to phenylalanine, the CDR3 counts 14 amino acids. Just the 42-base CDR3 DNA is kept, in frame starting at base 1. The germline V gene (reference sequence) provides CDR1 GTSNPN and CDR2 SVGIG. Source: peripheral blood, taken in a trial of Ad26.COV2.S vaccine versus placebo. The chain links TRBV30 with TRBJ2-1, with 10 bases in between that match TRBD2. The clonotype comes from a person aged 18-60 years who received the Ad26.COV2.S COVID-19 vaccine or a placebo. The CDR3 here reads CAWSWGLALNEQFF. The nucleotide sequence reads as follows: TGTGCCTGGAGTTGGGGACTAGCGTTGAATGAGCAGTTCTTC.